These 24 T cell receptor beta chains originate from one sample sequenced in a study of T cells in Graves' hyperthyroidism and ophthalmopathy. From RNA transcripts, TCR beta CDR3 regions were amplified. First-round RT-PCR targeting the TCR CDR3 was performed with the HTBI primer set. From the multiplex PCR reads, TCRdb called clonotypes with MiXCR, one entry per CDR3 protein. The repertoire holds a few hundred thousand distinct CDR3 sequences, with roughly 19% as singletons. The sequencing sample was made of blood. The receptors here all came from a woman aged 18-30 years with Graves' hyperthyroidism.

There are many counts of this clonotype. This chain connects TRBV6-5 to TRBJ1-4, with TRBD1 identical over 11 bases. J was trimmed by 7 bases and V by 5 bases; bases with no gene match: 6. This CDR3 is built from 15 residues. Germline-derived CDR1 and CDR2 are MNHEY and SVGAGI. The CDR3 DNA reads TGTGCCAGCAGTCTAACCGGGACAGGGGGTGAAAAACTGTTTTTT. This codes for CASSLTGTGGEKLFF.

This clonotype was picked up many times. The rearrangement joins TRBV24-1 to TRBJ2-7, with D possibly TRBD1 on 6 matching bases. This CDR3 contains 12 residues. V lost 9 bases and J 5 bases, leaving 13 bases between the germline ends. Germline V gives CDR1 KGHDR, CDR2 SFDVKD. CDR3 region: CATGTEGDEQYF. CDR3 sequence (DNA): TGTGCCACCGGAACTGAGGGGGACGAGCAGTACTTC.

This clonotype was seen repeatedly, ten times or more. This sequence joins TRBV24-1 and TRBJ1-1; unclear D gene. Trimming left V 10 bases short and J 2 bases short, with 7 bases between. This CDR3 contains 11 residues. CDR1 is KGHDR, CDR2 SFDVKD, per germline. The CDR3 bases are TGTGCCACGGGAGGAAACACTGAAGCTTTCTTT. Amino acid sequence: CATGGNTEAFF.

The chain has TRBV12-3 or TRBV12-4 and TRBJ1-2; 8 positions match TRBD1. J lost 4 bases, V lost 5 bases, and 6 bases had no gene match. This CDR3 is built from 14 residues. DNA of the CDR3: TGTGCCAGCAGTAAGGACAGGGACTCCTATGGCTACACCTTC. This gives the protein CASSKDRDSYGYTF.

With respect to this clonotype: A much larger clone lies one base from this, so it may be a read error. CDR3 loop: CASSLLDRSTGELCF. The DNA for the CDR3 is TGTGCCAGCAGTTTATTGGACAGATCCACCGGGGAGCTGTGTTTT. The chain carries TRBV28 and TRBJ2-2; perhaps TRBD1 as D (6 bases). There are 15 residues in the CDR3. Germline V gives CDR1 MDHEN, CDR2 SYDVKM. The full variable domain, rest sourced from reference TRBV28 and TRBJ2-2, is DVKVTQSSRYLVKRTGEKVFLECVQDMDHENMFWYRQDPGLGLRLIYFSYDVKMKEKGDIPEGYSVSREKKERFSLILESASTNQTSMYLCASSLLDRSTGELCFGEGSRLTVL.

The rearrangement joins TRBV5-1 to TRBJ1-6; D is possibly TRBD1 (5 bases). Germline values: CDR1 SGHRS, CDR2 YFSETQ. The CDR3 is made up of 16 amino acids. The V gene lost 4 bases and the J gene lost 5 bases, with 16 bases spanning the gap. In DNA form, the CDR3 reads TGCGCCAGCAGCCCCCAACCGACAGCGGATAATTCACCCCTCCACTTT. Its translation is CASSPQPTADNSPLHF.

The chain has TRBV7-3 and TRBJ2-5; D unclear. V lost 2 bases, J lost 4 bases, and 14 bases lay in between. CDR1 and CDR2 from the germline V gene are SGHTA and FQGTGA. CDR3 size: 15 residues. CDR3 in DNA: TGTGCCAGCAGCTTAGCCGCCTCCGCAGGAGAGACCCAGTACTTC. Translating gives CASSLAASAGETQYF.

At least ten counts were recorded for this clonotype. J is TRBJ2-7 and V is TRBV5-1, with D perhaps TRBD1 (5 bases). Germline CDR1 SGHRS, CDR2 YFSETQ. The V gene lost 4 bases and the J gene lost 2 bases, with 19 bases spanning the gap. The CDR3 is 16 residues long. The CDR3 nucleotides are TGCGCCAGCAGCCCCATAGCAGGGTCCGGAACCTACGAGCAGTACTTC. Protein sequence: CASSPIAGSGTYEQYF.

This clonotype was counted ten times or more. The chain is built from TRBV30 and TRBJ1-3, with D possibly being TRBD1 (5 bases). The germline V and J ends were trimmed by 5 bases and 4 bases, with 6 bases remaining between them. The CDR3 covers 11 residues. The germline V gene has CDR1 GTSNPN and CDR2 SVGIG (reference sequence). The CDR3 bases are TGTGCCTGGCACAGGGGAAACACCATATATTTT. Translated: CAWHRGNTIYF.

This clonotype was observed many times. This chain links TRBV27 with TRBJ1-2, with 7 nucleotides matching TRBD1. The trim removed 7 bases at V and 4 bases at J, leaving 6 bases unmatched. This CDR3 has 13 amino acids. Germline CDR1 MNHEY, CDR2 SMNVEV (reference sequence). CDR3 DNA sequence: TGTGCCAGCAAGAGGGACAGCCTCTATGGCTACACCTTC. This codes for CASKRDSLYGYTF.

This clonotype was picked up many times. The chain uses TRBV20-1 and TRBJ2-7; D might be TRBD2 (5 bases). The CDR3 length is 15 residues. With 1 base removed from V and 7 bases from J, the gap between germline ends came to 20 bases. Germline V gene sequence: CDR1 DFQATT, CDR2 SNEGSKA (reference sequence). The DNA of the CDR3 is TGCAGTGCTAGAGCCGGCCTACTACGGGAAAAGGAGCAGTACTTC. This gives the protein CSARAGLLREKEQYF.

This clonotype was seen a single time. Just one base apart from a much larger clone, this may be a read error. This rearrangement joins TRBV5-1 to TRBJ1-2; no definite D call. Germline-derived CDR1 and CDR2 are SGHRS and YFSETQ. There are 13 residues in the CDR3. CDR3 DNA sequence: TGCGCCAGCAGCCCAGCCCTAAACTATGGCTACAGCTTC. The encoded protein is CASSPALNYGYSF.

In its sample, this clonotype was seen many times. The chain links TRBV24-1 to TRBJ2-7; D gene ambiguous. The germline V gene has CDR1 KGHDR and CDR2 SFDVKD. Deletions cut 4 bases from V and 5 bases from J, with 8 bases between. This CDR3 contains 12 residues. As DNA, the CDR3 is TGTGCCACCAGTGAAGGCAGAGACGAGCAGTACTTC. Translation gives CATSEGRDEQYF.

This clonotype has ten or more counts. This chain connects TRBV6-1 to TRBJ2-7; 8 bases align to TRBD1. Germline V gives CDR1 MNHNS, CDR2 SASEGT. J gave up 3 bases and V 7 bases, and 8 bases lay outside the gene matches. The CDR3 spans 14 residues. CDR3 sequence: CASKVTGVNYEQYF. In nucleotides, the CDR3 is TGTGCCAGCAAAGTGACAGGGGTGAACTACGAGCAGTACTTC.

This clonotype was counted at least ten times. V and J are TRBV9 and TRBJ1-1; no reliable D call. The CDR3 totals 14 residues. Germline values: CDR1 SGDLS, CDR2 YYNGEE. V dropped 0 bases and J dropped 6 bases, with 12 bases sitting between them. The CDR3: CASSVGRGPSEAFF. The DNA for the CDR3 is TGTGCCAGCAGCGTAGGGCGCGGACCGTCTGAAGCTTTCTTT.

This clonotype was seen many times. V gene TRBV6-2 or TRBV6-3 combines with J gene TRBJ1-5; 11 bases map to TRBD1. This CDR3 comprises 16 residues. Germline loops: CDR1 MNHEY, CDR2 SVGEGT. Trimming cost V 6 bases and J 3 bases; bases outside gene matches: 7. CDR3 sequence: CASRLRTGGYNQPQHF. In nucleotides, the CDR3 is TGTGCCAGCAGGCTAAGGACAGGGGGCTACAATCAGCCCCAGCATTTT.

The V and J genes are TRBV6-2 or TRBV6-3 and TRBJ1-1; D not resolved. This CDR3 spans 15 amino acids. Per the germline V gene, CDR1 is MNHEY and CDR2 is SVGEGT. The V gene lost 0 bases and the J gene lost 1 base, with 9 bases spanning the gap. Here the CDR3 reads CASSYSTRENTEAFF. Written as DNA, the CDR3 is TGTGCCAGCAGTTACTCGACGAGGGAGAACACTGAAGCTTTCTTT.

This clonotype was detected ten times or more. The chain combines TRBV11-1 with TRBJ1-3; D call uncertain. Trimming took off 6 bases at V and 0 bases at J, with 12 bases between the two ends. The germline V gene has CDR1 SGHAT and CDR2 FQDESV (reference sequence). The CDR3 consists of 15 residues. CDR3 coding DNA: TGTGCCAGCAGTTCGGACGCCTTCTCTGGAAACACCATATATTTT. Encoded protein: CASSSDAFSGNTIYF. Looking up the rest from reference TRBV11-1 and TRBJ1-3 gives the full variable domain: EAEVAQSPRYKITEKSQAVAFWCDPISGHATLYWYRQILGQGPELLVQFQDESVVDDSQLPKDRFSAERLKGVDSTLKIQPAELGDSAMYLCASSSDAFSGNTIYFGEGSWLTVV.

This clonotype occurred a few times. This chain connects TRBV11-2 to TRBJ2-4, with 9 bases aligning to TRBD2. Germline CDR1 is SGHAT and CDR2 is FQNNGV. J gave up 0 bases and V 4 bases, and 13 bases lay outside the gene matches. The CDR3 sequence is 19 residues long. The CDR3 DNA reads as TGTGCCAGCAGCTCCTACGTGCGGGGGGGCCTTTTAGCCAAAAACATTCAGTACTTC. It yields the protein CASSSYVRGGLLAKNIQYF.

The sample holds a few counts of this clonotype. A clone one base away is much larger, so this may be a read error. This chain connects TRBV12-3 or TRBV12-4 to TRBJ1-5; 9 bases match TRBD1. The CDR3 spans 13 residues. CDR3 sequence reads: CASSDRGNPPQHF. The DNA for the CDR3 is TGTGCCAGCTCCGACAGGGGGAATCCGCCCCAGCATTTT.

This clonotype has a count of ten or more. The chain uses TRBV6-1 and TRBJ1-1, with unresolved D. Germline values: CDR1 MNHNS, CDR2 SASEGT. This CDR3 spans 11 amino acids. The germline V and J ends were trimmed by 10 bases and 1 base, with 7 bases remaining between them. CDR3 region: CATSENTEAFF. As DNA, the CDR3 is TGTGCCACTTCAGAGAACACTGAAGCTTTCTTT.

Many counts were recorded for this clonotype. The chain employs TRBV7-3 and TRBJ1-1; D ambiguous. Trimming left V 2 bases short and J 5 bases short, with 9 bases between. The CDR3 runs 13 residues. Germline V lookup: CDR1 SGHTA, CDR2 FQGTGA. The CDR3 sequence: CASSLGWGTEAFF. In DNA form, the CDR3 reads TGTGCCAGCAGCTTAGGTTGGGGAACTGAAGCTTTCTTT.

This clonotype appeared many times. The chain recombines TRBV15 with TRBJ1-5; D unclear. Trimming removed 0 bases from V and 4 bases from J, with 4 bases in between. Germline CDR1 and CDR2: LNHNV and YYDKDF (reference sequence). The CDR3 loop spans 13 amino acids. The CDR3 DNA sequence: TGTGCCACCAGCAGAGACTTTAATCAGCCCCAGCATTTT. Amino acid sequence: CATSRDFNQPQHF.

This clonotype was found once. This clone may be a read error of a much larger clone one base away. This chain links TRBV4-2 with TRBJ2-5; TRBD1 aligns across 10 bases. CDR1 is LGHNA and CDR2 is YNFKEQ in the germline V gene. This CDR3 is built from 16 residues. CDR3 amino acids: CASSQRTGGAQGTQDF. DNA for the CDR3: TGTGCCAGCAGCCAACGGACAGGGGGGGCTCAAGGGACCCAGGACTTC.